The 20 T cell receptor beta chains in this list originate from one sample, sequenced in a study of T cells in Graves' hyperthyroidism and ophthalmopathy. Authors of the study amplified TCR beta CDR3 regions from RNA transcripts. The TCR CDR3 first-round RT-PCR relied on the HTBI primer set. TCRdb re-called the multiplex PCR reads with MiXCR, one entry per CDR3 protein. The sample gives some 600,000 distinct CDR3 sequences, 46% of which show up once; 8% to 8.5% is in the top ten. The material sequenced was peripheral blood or thyroid tissue (not recorded which). The receptors were sampled from a woman aged 18-29 years with Graves' hyperthyroidism.

The gene calls are TRBV24-1 and TRBJ1-2, with 8 bases fitting TRBD1. From germline, CDR1 is KGHDR and CDR2 SFDVKD. This CDR3 is built from 15 residues. Losses at the gene ends were 9 bases for V and 3 bases for J; bases not matched to a gene: 11. The CDR3 loop is CATPPRTGIHYGYTF. Written as DNA, the CDR3 is TGTGCCACCCCTCCTAGGACAGGGATCCACTATGGCTACACCTTC.

This chain links TRBV29-1 with TRBJ1-1; 9 bases are shared with TRBD1. Germline lookup yields CDR1 SQVTM and CDR2 ANQGSEA. The CDR3 is 13 amino acids. The V gene end was trimmed by 3 bases and the J gene end by 5 bases; junction bases not matched to a gene: 4. The chain's CDR3 is CSVDWDRETEAFF. CDR3 nucleotides: TGCAGCGTTGACTGGGACAGGGAGACTGAAGCTTTCTTT.

In this sample, this clonotype turned up many times. The chain carries TRBV7-9 and TRBJ2-7; TRBD2 matches 11 bases. This CDR3 is built from 15 residues. The trim removed 5 bases at V and 2 bases at J, leaving 5 bases unmatched. Germline-derived CDR1 and CDR2 are SEHNR and FQNEAQ (reference sequence). DNA of the CDR3: TGTGCCAGCAGCCTGAGGACTAGCGGGCCCTACGAGCAGTACTTC. Translated: CASSLRTSGPYEQYF.

This chain joins TRBV25-1 and TRBJ1-2, with D maybe TRBD1 (5 bases). The V end was cut by 5 bases, the J end by 4 bases, with 20 bases between. Germline V lookup: CDR1 MGHDK, CDR2 SYGVNS. The CDR3 has 16 amino acids. CDR3: CASSRDFQGYAYGYTF. The CDR3 DNA sequence: TGTGCCAGCAGTCGGGATTTCCAGGGTTACGCCTATGGCTACACCTTC.

V usage is TRBV20-1 and J usage is TRBJ1-6; D unresolved. CDR3 length: 15 amino acids. Per germline, CDR1 DFQATT and CDR2 SNEGSKA (reference sequence). V was shortened by 3 bases and J by 0 bases, with 9 bases between the two germline ends. CDR3 sequence: CSASRRSSYNSPLHF. DNA of the CDR3: TGCAGTGCTAGTCGGCGGAGCTCCTATAATTCACCCCTCCACTTT.

This clonotype was observed a handful of times. The chain recombines TRBV19 with TRBJ1-5; 8 bases are shared with TRBD1. The CDR3 spans 13 residues. CDR1 and CDR2 from the germline V gene are LNHDA and SQIVND (reference sequence). The V and J ends lost 6 bases and 7 bases, in that order; junction bases with no gene match: 5. The CDR3 loop reads CASRTGVGQPQHF. CDR3 nucleotides: TGTGCCAGTAGGACAGGGGTTGGCCAGCCCCAGCATTTT.

On this clonotype: This may be a read error, as it is one base from a much larger clone. The J gene is TRBJ1-1, the V gene TRBV11-1; possible D gene TRBD1, 6 bases. Germline CDR1 and CDR2: SGHAT and FQDESV (reference sequence). V lost 5 bases, J lost 1 base, and 11 bases lay in between. The CDR3 extends over 14 amino acids. Here the CDR3 DNA reads TGTGCCAGCAGCAGAGGACAGAGGAACACTGAAGCTTTCTTT. Residues: CASSRGQRNTEAFF.

The V call is TRBV6-1, the J call TRBJ2-5; possible D gene TRBD2, 6 bases. CDR3 length equals 12 residues. The ends were cut back, 5 bases at V and 8 bases at J, with 12 bases in the middle. CDR1 and CDR2 (germline): MNHNS, SASEGT. The CDR3 here is CASSYVAGTQYF. In DNA form, the CDR3 reads TGTGCCAGCAGTTACGTGGCGGGAACCCAGTACTTC.

The chain recombines TRBV29-1 with TRBJ1-5; 9 positions agree with TRBD1. Germline CDR1 SQVTM, CDR2 ANQGSEA. The CDR3 loop spans 13 amino acids. V shed 7 bases, J shed 7 bases, and the junction held 8 bases outside the gene matches. CDR3 DNA sequence: TGCAGCGCTAGACAGGGGGGTAGACAGCCCCAGCATTTT. As protein: CSARQGGRQPQHF.

V is TRBV4-2 and J is TRBJ2-5, with D possibly TRBD2 on 5 matching bases. The CDR3 consists of 12 residues. Germline V gene lookup returns CDR1 LGHNA and CDR2 YNFKEQ. V was trimmed by 2 bases and J by 7 bases, leaving 8 bases between them. The CDR3 protein is CASSQSGRTQYF. DNA of the CDR3: TGTGCCAGCAGCCAAAGCGGCCGGACCCAGTACTTC.

The gene calls are TRBV6-4 and TRBJ1-1, with 8 bases that match TRBD1. V trimming: 2 bases; J trimming: 2 bases; junction bases outside the gene matches: 1. Germline CDR1 MRHNA, CDR2 SNTAGT. The CDR3 is 14 amino acids. The CDR3 DNA reads as TGTGCCAGCAGTGACGGGACAGGAAACACTGAAGCTTTCTTT. This codes for CASSDGTGNTEAFF.

The chain couples TRBV19 to TRBJ2-7, with 7 bases matching TRBD1. CDR3 length: 13 residues. Germline assignment: CDR1 LNHDA and CDR2 SQIVND (reference sequence). The V segment lost 7 bases and the J segment 2 bases; nucleotides outside the gene matches: 5. In DNA, the CDR3 is TGTGCCAGTACCGGGACAGACACCTACGAGCAGTACTTC. Its protein product is CASTGTDTYEQYF.

This clonotype was seen many times. The chain uses TRBV25-1 and TRBJ1-6, with TRBD1 as a possible D gene (5 bases). The CDR3 contains 14 residues. V lost 2 bases to trimming and J lost 10 bases, with 12 bases between them. From germline, CDR1 is MGHDK and CDR2 SYGVNS. The DNA of the CDR3 is TGTGCCAGCAGTGAAGGGCAGGGAAGGTCACCCCTCCACTTT. Amino acid sequence: CASSEGQGRSPLHF.

This chain connects TRBV10-3 to TRBJ1-5; 10 positions agree with TRBD1. In germline, CDR1 is ENHRY, CDR2 SYGVKD. The CDR3 is 17 amino acids. V lost 2 bases, J lost 0 bases, and 4 bases stayed unmatched. The CDR3 DNA follows: TGTGCCATCAGTGAGGCGACAGGGGGCCTTAGCAATCAGCCCCAGCATTTT. Amino acids: CAISEATGGLSNQPQHF.

As regards this clonotype: Being one base from a much bigger clone, this may be a read error. This chain joins TRBV10-2 and TRBJ1-5; D is ambiguous. Germline V gives CDR1 WSHSY, CDR2 SAAADI. The CDR3 is made up of 13 amino acids. CDR3 sequence: CASRSNSNQPRHF. The CDR3 DNA is TGCGCCAGCAGATCCAATAGCAATCAGCCCCGGCATTTT.

As regards this clonotype: This may be a read error, as it is one base from a much larger clone. The CDR3 sequence is CASSPTGGHGGTQYF. The CDR3 nucleotides are TGTGCCAGCAGCCCGACGGGTGGCCATGGGGGGACCCAGTACTTC. The V call is TRBV9, the J call TRBJ2-5, with D perhaps matching TRBD1 or TRBD2 (5 bases each). Germline loops: CDR1 SGDLS, CDR2 YYNGEE. Trimming removed 4 bases from V and 7 bases from J, with 20 bases in between. The CDR3 sequence is 15 residues long.

V and J are TRBV7-2 and TRBJ2-5; 7 positions match TRBD2. The CDR3 consists of 17 residues. With 5 bases clipped from V and 2 bases from J, the junction kept 14 bases outside the gene matches. From germline, CDR1 is SGHTA and CDR2 FQGNSA. DNA of the CDR3: TGTGCCAGCAGCCTGGGAGGGTACCGGGACCAGCAAGAGACCCAGTACTTC. Amino acids: CASSLGGYRDQQETQYF.

The J gene is TRBJ2-7, the V gene TRBV7-6; TRBD1 aligns across 9 bases. The CDR3 is 15 residues long. CDR1 is SGHVS, CDR2 FNYEAQ, per germline. Trimming at V came to 4 bases and at J to 6 bases, leaving 10 bases not matched to a gene. CDR3 residues: CASSYRTGVRGEQYF. The CDR3 DNA is TGTGCCAGCAGCTATCGGACAGGGGTGAGAGGCGAGCAGTACTTC.

The chain recombines TRBV10-1 with TRBJ1-1, with 8 nucleotides matching TRBD1. V shed 5 bases and J 1 base; nucleotides not matched to a gene: 6. The CDR3 covers 15 residues. The germline V gene encodes CDR1 WNHNN and CDR2 SYGVQD (reference sequence). The CDR3 reads CASSTGTGPNTEAFF. CDR3 nucleotides: TGCGCCAGCAGTACCGGGACAGGTCCGAACACTGAAGCTTTCTTT.

V is TRBV10-3 and J is TRBJ2-7; D is perhaps TRBD1 (6 bases). The V end lost 3 bases, the J end lost 7 bases, and 22 bases lay between the germline ends. The CDR3 runs to 16 residues. Per germline, CDR1 ENHRY and CDR2 SYGVKD. The CDR3 spells CAISDPNKGDTGEQYF. CDR3 coding DNA: TGTGCCATCAGTGACCCTAACAAAGGGGACACCGGGGAGCAGTACTTC.